The present T cell receptor beta chain was sequenced within a study of blood T cell repertoires in COVID-19. Study context: COVID-19 samples collected from the United States, Italy and Spain covered acute and convalescent phases. From T cells, B-cell-depleted T cells, or PBMCs came the material, which was cDNA or gDNA.

This CDR3 has 15 amino acids. Trimming took off 3 bases at V and 0 bases at J, with 9 bases between the two ends. Germline CDR1 and CDR2: MRHNA and SNTAGT. The Seattle patients joined while their infection was active and were tracked longitudinally afterward. How the authors handled the data: It was from reference gene primer amplification that nucleated cell counts were estimated. Only in-frame clones appear in the TCRdb table, and some are missing; sequencing was by immunoSEQ multiplex PCR. V, J and clone size are those of that table, while D and trimming were read from the DNA. Among more than 150,000 clones listed, roughly 89% were seen once.

The material sequenced was peripheral blood. The J gene is TRBJ2-1, the V gene TRBV6-4, with a tentative D call TRBD1 (5 bases). The clonotype originates from a woman in her 70s with COVID-19, enrolled during active disease. The CDR3 is CASSEDSVSYNEQFF. CDR3 DNA sequence: TGTGCCAGCAGTGAAGACAGTGTCTCCTACAATGAGCAGTTCTTC.